This TCR beta chain was observed in a study of T cells after somatic rescue of genetic block. The repertoire was sequenced with immunoSEQ multiplex PCR; TCRdb's copy has only in-frame clones and lacks some. Among roughly 120,000 clones listed, over 80% were seen once. This clone occurred once. The TCR was taken from a woman between 18 and 30 years old. Sample: peripheral blood mononuclear cells (PBMCs).

This CDR3 reads CASSSGPSGEQYF. The CDR3 DNA is TGTGCCAGCAGCTCGGGGCCTTCTGGAGAGCAGTACTTC. The chain employs TRBV7-2 and TRBJ2-7; D possibly matches TRBD1 or TRBD2 (5 bases each). The germline V gene encodes CDR1 SGHTA and CDR2 FQGNSA. The V end was cut by 4 bases, the J end by 7 bases, with 14 bases between. The CDR3 is 13 amino acids.